The entry that follows covers one T cell receptor (beta chain) sequence. Its antigen is unknown. MiXCR, run by TCRdb on the 5' RACE reads, gives a single entry per CDR3 protein. Here the sample spans around 530,000 distinct CDR3 sequences, about a fifth being singletons. This sample is drawn from a study of T-cell memory formation after mild COVID-19. Regarding the study as a whole: Prior to infection, memory already included some responding clones, suggesting cross-reactive memory joined.

This CDR3 comprises 15 residues. J lost 2 bases, V lost 1 base, and 5 bases had no gene match. CDR1 SGDLS and CDR2 YYNGEE come from the germline V gene. The TCR was taken from an adult woman who had mild COVID-19 (a few samples of this study predate the infection). Cell type and time point are not known. The sequenced material came from PBMCs or a T cell subset sorted from them (not recorded which). The gene calls are TRBV9 and TRBJ1-1; 7 nucleotides agree with TRBD1. The CDR3 DNA reads TGTGCCAGCAGCGTACTTCGACAGGGAAACACTGAAGCTTTCTTT. Its protein is CASSVLRQGNTEAFF.